Listed here are 31 T cell receptor beta chains from one sample, sequenced in a study of shared clonotypes between healthy human individuals. The protocol was immunoSEQ multiplex PCR, while the TCRdb copy is restricted to in-frame clones and leaves out a portion. The data contain fewer than 3 million clones, about nine tenths of them singletons. Sequencing was carried out using naive CD4+ T cells from PBMCs. The subset: CD45RA+ positively selected. These receptors all stem from a man aged 18 to 29 in good health. Some clones in this sample may be carry-over from other donors' samples.

The chain recombines TRBV6-1 with TRBJ2-3, with D perhaps TRBD2 (7 bases). V shed 5 bases and J shed 0 bases, with 12 bases lying between them. Per germline, CDR1 MNHNS and CDR2 SASEGT. The CDR3 length is 15 residues. This chain's CDR3 is CASSTGGISTDTQYF. CDR3 coding DNA: TGTGCCAGCAGTACGGGGGGCATTAGCACAGATACGCAGTATTTT.

V usage is TRBV7-2 and J usage is TRBJ1-3, with D tentatively TRBD1 (5 bases). The CDR3 is made up of 14 amino acids. V lost 7 bases to trimming and J lost 0 bases, with 10 bases between them. Germline V gives CDR1 SGHTA, CDR2 FQGNSA. In DNA, the CDR3 is TGTGCCAGCACCACAGGCCTCTCTGGAAACACCATATATTTT. The encoded protein is CASTTGLSGNTIYF.

This clone has only one observation. The rearrangement links TRBV20-1 to TRBJ2-1; tentative D call: TRBD2 (6 bases). The germline gives CDR1 DFQATT, CDR2 SNEGSKA (reference sequence). V was pared by 7 bases and J by 15 bases, with 19 bases between. CDR3 length: 11 residues. CDR3 loop: CSGVGVAAGFF. The CDR3 DNA reads TGCAGTGGTGTTGGGGTAGCGGCGGGGTTCTTC.

This chain connects TRBV30 to TRBJ2-3; either TRBD1 or TRBD2 may supply D (5 bases each). The CDR3 is 14 amino acids. Germline loops: CDR1 GTSNPN, CDR2 SVGIG (reference sequence). V was pared by 4 bases and J by 0 bases, with 11 bases between. The CDR3 nucleotides read TGTGCCTGGACAGAGGGGACGAGCACAGATACGCAGTATTTT. This gives the protein CAWTEGTSTDTQYF.

This CDR3 is CASSLGDTYEQYF. CDR3 coding DNA: TGCGCCAGCAGCTTGGGGGACACGTACGAGCAGTACTTC. The chain carries TRBV5-1 and TRBJ2-7; D might be TRBD1 (6 bases). The germline V and J ends were trimmed by 0 bases and 4 bases, with 8 bases remaining between them. Germline V lookup: CDR1 SGHRS, CDR2 YFSETQ. The CDR3 has 13 amino acids.

DNA of the CDR3: TGCGCCAGCAGCTTGGGACAGGGGTGGTTCGGGGAGCTGTTTTTT. Its translation: CASSLGQGWFGELFF. The chain combines TRBV5-1 with TRBJ2-2; 8 nucleotides align to TRBD1. This CDR3 is 15 amino acids long. The germline V gene has CDR1 SGHRS and CDR2 YFSETQ. The trim removed 0 bases at V and 7 bases at J, leaving 5 bases unmatched.

The chain has TRBV6-1 and TRBJ2-7; D not resolved. V lost 4 bases to trimming and J lost 3 bases, with 10 bases between them. This CDR3 spans 13 amino acids. Germline values: CDR1 MNHNS, CDR2 SASEGT. CDR3 residues: CASSANMIYEQYF. The CDR3, as DNA: TGTGCCAGCAGTGCGAACATGATCTACGAGCAGTACTTC.

The chain has TRBV27 and TRBJ2-1; D may be TRBD2 (6 bases). V lost 7 bases and J lost 0, with 22 bases in between. CDR1 and CDR2 from the germline V gene are MNHEY and SMNVEV (reference sequence). This CDR3 is 18 amino acids long. In nucleotides, the CDR3 is TGTGCCAGCACTATTGGAGGGAGGCGGGGCAGCTCCTACAATGAGCAGTTCTTC. The encoded protein is CASTIGGRRGSSYNEQFF.

This clone was seen a few times. The V gene is TRBV28, the J gene TRBJ1-1; TRBD1 is a possible D gene (6 bases). The CDR3 loop spans 14 amino acids. With 7 bases removed from V and 4 bases from J, the gap between germline ends came to 16 bases. Germline values: CDR1 MDHEN, CDR2 SYDVKM. CDR3 nucleotide sequence: TGTGCCAGCACCATCCTATCCAGGGGCACTGAAGCTTTCTTT. Translated: CASTILSRGTEAFF.

CDR3 residues: CAWVLKGGQETQYF. In DNA, the CDR3 is TGTGCCTGGGTCCTAAAGGGGGGCCAAGAGACCCAGTACTTC. The rearrangement joins TRBV30 to TRBJ2-5, with D perhaps matching TRBD1 or TRBD2 (6 bases each). The CDR3 runs to 14 residues. From germline, CDR1 is GTSNPN and CDR2 SVGIG (reference sequence). V lost 5 bases and J 1 base, leaving 14 bases between the germline ends.

The chain recombines TRBV19 with TRBJ1-5; 9 positions match TRBD1. The CDR3 is 16 amino acids. The germline V gene has CDR1 LNHDA and CDR2 SQIVND (reference sequence). Trimming at V came to 7 bases and at J to 5 bases, leaving 12 bases not matched to a gene. The CDR3 region is CASIRRDREGYQPQHF. Written as DNA, the CDR3 is TGTGCCAGTATCCGCCGGGACAGGGAAGGATATCAGCCCCAGCATTTT.

The chain employs TRBV19 and TRBJ1-4; D is unclear. V was pared by 3 bases and J by 7 bases, with 12 bases between. Germline-derived CDR1 and CDR2 are LNHDA and SQIVND (reference sequence). CDR3 size: 14 residues. For the CDR3, the DNA is TGTGCCAGTAGTATCCGCTCCTGGGGTGAAAAACTGTTTTTT. Translation gives CASSIRSWGEKLFF.

The chain carries TRBV6-6 and TRBJ2-1; 8 positions match TRBD1. Losses at the gene ends were 6 bases for V and 5 bases for J; bases not matched to a gene: 9. The CDR3 has 15 amino acids. In germline, CDR1 is MNHNY, CDR2 SVGAGI (reference sequence). CDR3 coding DNA: TGTGCCAGCAGGGTCCCGGGACAGGTACACAATGAGCAGTTCTTC. Translating gives CASRVPGQVHNEQFF.

This clone was observed a few times. The chain couples TRBV30 to TRBJ1-1; possible D gene TRBD1, 5 bases. V lost 8 bases to trimming and J lost 13 bases, with 20 bases between them. The germline gives CDR1 GTSNPN, CDR2 SVGIG (reference sequence). The CDR3 runs 11 residues. The CDR3 spells CARGPDPKIFF. The CDR3 DNA follows: TGTGCCAGGGGCCCGGATCCGAAAATTTTCTTT. Using reference TRBV30 and TRBJ1-1 for the parts outside the CDR3, the full variable domain is SQTIHQWPATLVQPVGSPLSLECTVEGTSNPNLYWYRQAAGRGLQLLFYSVGIGQISSEVPQNLSASRPQDRQFILSSKKLLLSDSGFYLCARGPDPKIFFGQGTRLTVV.

The chain carries TRBV11-2 and TRBJ2-7; D is undetermined. Germline V gene data show CDR1 as SGHAT and CDR2 as FQNNGV. With 2 bases removed from V and 0 bases from J, the gap between germline ends came to 11 bases. This CDR3 is built from 15 residues. The CDR3 is CASSLNRIYSYEQYF. The CDR3, as DNA: TGTGCCAGCAGCTTAAACAGAATTTACTCCTACGAGCAGTACTTC.

This chain joins TRBV27 and TRBJ1-5, with a possible D match to TRBD1 (6 bases). The CDR3 has 15 residues. Trimming stripped 6 bases from V and 4 bases from J, with 16 bases between. CDR1 MNHEY and CDR2 SMNVEV come from the germline V gene (reference sequence). CDR3 protein: CASSRAGAGNQPQHF. The CDR3 DNA reads as TGTGCCAGCAGCCGAGCGGGGGCGGGTAATCAGCCCCAGCATTTT.

This chain uses TRBV10-3 with TRBJ2-2, with D possibly matching TRBD1 (5 bases). V lost 8 bases, J lost 5 bases, and 9 bases lay in between. The CDR3 spans 12 residues. Germline lookup yields CDR1 ENHRY and CDR2 SYGVKD. In nucleotides, the CDR3 is TGTGCCATCGGGGCCGCAACCGGGGAGCTGTTTTTT. Amino acids: CAIGAATGELFF.

This chain connects TRBV28 to TRBJ1-2, with D uncertain. The V gene's germline CDR1 is MDHEN and CDR2 SYDVKM. This CDR3 has 14 residues. Trimming left V 6 bases short and J 4 bases short, with 15 bases between. CDR3 coding DNA: TGTGCCAGCAGCGGAGTTGCGAGGATCTATGGCTACACCTTC. Translation: CASSGVARIYGYTF.

This clone occurred a few times. The chain combines TRBV2 with TRBJ1-1; no firm D call. The CDR3 has 13 residues. V was clipped by 3 bases and J by 0 bases, with 5 bases between them. Germline V gene lookup returns CDR1 SNHLY and CDR2 FYNNEI. CDR3 loop: CASSDDMNTEAFF. The CDR3 coding sequence is TGTGCCAGCAGTGACGATATGAACACTGAAGCTTTCTTT.

J is TRBJ1-1 and V is TRBV6-5, with D possibly matching TRBD1 (5 bases). The V and J ends lost 2 bases and 3 bases respectively, with 16 bases between them. Germline CDR1 reads MNHEY; CDR2 reads SVGAGI. This CDR3 contains 16 residues. Here the CDR3 reads CASSYGTSGGYTEAFF. For the CDR3, the DNA is TGTGCCAGCAGTTACGGAACGTCCGGGGGGTACACTGAAGCTTTCTTT.

A note on this clone: The identical CDR3 is also encoded by other nucleotide sequences in the sample. The chain employs TRBV7-2 and TRBJ1-5; D uncertain. CDR1 and CDR2 from the germline V gene are SGHTA and FQGNSA. Trimming left V 2 bases short and J 1 base short, with 9 bases between. The CDR3 runs to 15 residues. The CDR3 DNA reads as TGTGCCAGCAGCTTAACGGGGAACAGCAATCAGCCCCAGCATTTT. It yields the protein CASSLTGNSNQPQHF. Full variable domain (remainder filled in from reference TRBV7-2 and TRBJ1-5): GAGVSQSPSNKVTEKGKDVELRCDPISGHTALYWYRQSLGQGLEFLIYFQGNSAPDKSGLPSDRFSAERTGGSVSTLTIQRTQQEDSAVYLCASSLTGNSNQPQHFGDGTRLSIL.

The V call is TRBV10-3, the J call TRBJ1-1; D not certain. Trimming took off 2 bases at V and 1 base at J, with 17 bases between the two ends. Looked up from germline, CDR1 is ENHRY and CDR2 is SYGVKD. The CDR3 totals 17 residues. The CDR3 is CAISEVPSIVRNTEAFF. Written as DNA, the CDR3 is TGTGCCATCAGTGAGGTGCCCTCAATAGTGCGGAACACTGAAGCTTTCTTT.

The chain is built from TRBV6-5 and TRBJ1-1, with D perhaps TRBD1 (6 bases). Germline V gene data show CDR1 as MNHEY and CDR2 as SVGAGI. This CDR3 contains 15 residues. The germline V and J ends were trimmed by 5 bases and 4 bases, with 17 bases remaining between them. The CDR3 nucleotides are TGTGCCAGCAGTCCCTACAGGGAAGGTGCCACTGAAGCTTTCTTT. This codes for CASSPYREGATEAFF.

This chain uses TRBV28 with TRBJ1-2; no clear D. The CDR3 covers 14 residues. Trimming took off 4 bases at V and 7 bases at J, with 16 bases between the two ends. Germline CDR1 and CDR2: MDHEN and SYDVKM. The CDR3, as DNA: TGTGCCAGCAGTTCCATCCCCCCCGGTGGTGGCTACACCTTC. Amino acids: CASSSIPPGGGYTF.

The chain joins TRBV7-2 to TRBJ2-7; 10 bases map to TRBD2. This CDR3 comprises 16 residues. Germline V CDR1 and CDR2: SGHTA, FQGNSA. Losses at the gene ends were 5 bases for V and 3 bases for J; bases not matched to a gene: 10. Written as DNA, the CDR3 is TGTGCCAGCAGCCCAGGGACTATAGCGGGGGGCTACGAGCAGTACTTC. Translated: CASSPGTIAGGYEQYF.

The V and J genes are TRBV19 and TRBJ2-2; perhaps TRBD2 as D (6 bases). V was clipped by 2 bases and J by 4 bases, with 11 bases between them. The germline V gene encodes CDR1 LNHDA and CDR2 SQIVND (reference sequence). The CDR3 loop spans 15 amino acids. CDR3 sequence reads: CASSIRQGGTGELFF. In DNA form, the CDR3 reads TGTGCCAGTAGTATAAGGCAGGGAGGCACCGGGGAGCTGTTTTTT.

The V call is TRBV11-2, the J call TRBJ1-2; D is possibly TRBD1 (6 bases). CDR3 length equals 14 residues. V lost 2 bases and J 4 bases, leaving 11 bases between the germline ends. Germline V gene lookup returns CDR1 SGHAT and CDR2 FQNNGV. Here the CDR3 reads CASSLIRGPYGYTF. The CDR3 bases are TGTGCCAGCAGCTTAATCAGGGGACCCTATGGCTACACCTTC.

There are a few counts of this clone. This chain links TRBV9 with TRBJ2-1; D is unclear. The V end lost 0 bases, the J end lost 8 bases, and 15 bases lay between the germline ends. CDR3 length equals 15 residues. Per the germline V gene, CDR1 is SGDLS and CDR2 is YYNGEE. CDR3 coding DNA: TGTGCCAGCAGCGTAGGGTTAACAGCCACCGATGAGCAGTTCTTC. This codes for CASSVGLTATDEQFF.

V gene TRBV7-3 combines with J gene TRBJ2-7; 8 bases are a match to TRBD2. The V and J ends lost 9 bases and 1 base, in that order; junction bases with no gene match: 5. Germline V gives CDR1 SGHTA, CDR2 FQGTGA. The CDR3 length is 13 residues. CDR3 protein: CARKLADSYEQYF. The CDR3 region has the DNA TGTGCCAGGAAACTAGCGGATTCCTACGAGCAGTACTTC. Combining the CDR3 with reference TRBV7-3 and TRBJ2-7 gives the whole variable domain GAGVSQTPSNKVTEKGKYVELRCDPISGHTALYWYRQSLGQGPEFLIYFQGTGAADDSGLPNDRFFAVRPEGSVSTLKIQRTERGDSAVYLCARKLADSYEQYFGPGTRLTVT.

Turning to this clone: Other DNA variants within this sample encode the same CDR3. The chain is built from TRBV7-2 and TRBJ2-2; D is ambiguous. The germline V gene encodes CDR1 SGHTA and CDR2 FQGNSA. There are 14 residues in the CDR3. Trimming shortened V by 1 base and J by 1 base, and 4 bases separated the two germline ends. In nucleotides, the CDR3 is TGTGCCAGCAGCTTAGGGCAGAACACCGGGGAGCTGTTTTTT. The encoded protein is CASSLGQNTGELFF.

The chain is built from TRBV7-6 and TRBJ2-2; TRBD2 matches 9 bases. CDR3 length: 17 amino acids. Germline CDR1 reads SGHVS; CDR2 reads FNYEAQ. V was clipped by 1 base and J by 1 base; unmatched bases: 4. The CDR3: CASSLGRLAENTGELFF. The CDR3 bases are TGTGCCAGCAGCTTAGGCAGACTAGCGGAGAACACCGGGGAGCTGTTTTTT.